A selection of T cell receptor beta chains follows, all from one sample in a study of vaccination and CD4 T cells after COVID-19. TCRdb re-called the PCR reads with MiXCR, one entry per CDR3 protein. Among about 19,000 distinct CDR3 sequences listed, under 65% were seen once. No antigen has been identified for these receptors. The material sequenced was CD4+ T cells from blood, cultured in vitro, taken after SARS-CoV-2 vaccination. The source is a human donor who had recovered from COVID-19. CDR3s include the opening cysteine and the closing phenylalanine or tryptophan. The order of the fields is J gene, clone size, D gene, V gene, CDR3 protein, CDR3 DNA. The D gene is left open where the match is weak. The size of a clone is reported for some rows only, either as once, few or many, or as a class for expanded clones.

j_call: TRBJ2-3
clone_size: .
d_call: .
v_call: TRBV5-8
cdr3_aa: CASSPVYTQYF
cdr3_nt: TGTGCCAGCAGCCCAGTTTATACGCAGTATTTT

j_call: TRBJ2-3
clone_size: .
d_call: .
v_call: TRBV6-1
cdr3_aa: CASTDRGLADTQYF
cdr3_nt: TGTGCCAGTACCGATCGGGGGCTGGCAGATACGCAGTATTTT

j_call: TRBJ2-2
clone_size: once
d_call: .
v_call: TRBV6-1
cdr3_aa: CASRRDGVWDTGELFF
cdr3_nt: TGTGCCAGCAGGCGGGACGGAGTATGGGACACCGGGGAGCTGTTTTTT

j_call: TRBJ1-6
clone_size: .
d_call: .
v_call: TRBV6-1
cdr3_aa: CASSVRQNSPLHF
cdr3_nt: TGTGCCAGCAGTGTTCGACAAAATTCACCCCTCCACTTT

j_call: TRBJ2-7
clone_size: few
d_call: TRBD1
v_call: TRBV20-1
cdr3_aa: CSARLPGAGGSYEQYF
cdr3_nt: TGCAGTGCTAGGCTTCCCGGGGCAGGGGGCTCCTACGAGCAGTACTTC

j_call: TRBJ2-5
clone_size: .
d_call: TRBD1
v_call: TRBV19
cdr3_aa: CASSIRGQETQYF
cdr3_nt: TGTGCCAGTAGTATCAGGGGGCAAGAGACCCAGTACTTC

j_call: TRBJ1-2
clone_size: few
d_call: .
v_call: TRBV27
cdr3_aa: CASSRQKGIYGYTF
cdr3_nt: TGTGCCAGCAGTCGACAGAAGGGGATCTATGGCTACACCTTC

j_call: TRBJ2-7
clone_size: .
d_call: TRBD2
v_call: TRBV6-2/TRBV6-3
cdr3_aa: CASRPSGRAYERYF
cdr3_nt: TGTGCCAGCAGACCCAGCGGGAGGGCCTACGAGCGGTACTTC

j_call: TRBJ2-2
clone_size: .
d_call: .
v_call: TRBV6-2/TRBV6-3
cdr3_aa: CASTRTEVTGELFF
cdr3_nt: TGTGCCAGCACCCGGACCGAGGTCACCGGGGAGCTGTTTTTT

j_call: TRBJ1-1
clone_size: .
d_call: .
v_call: TRBV5-5
cdr3_aa: CASSFPVSRLENTEAFF
cdr3_nt: TGTGCCAGCAGCTTCCCCGTTAGCAGACTGGAGAACACTGAAGCTTTCTTT

j_call: TRBJ1-2
clone_size: .
d_call: .
v_call: TRBV15
cdr3_aa: CATSRGEGSYGYTF
cdr3_nt: TGTGCCACCAGCAGAGGGGAGGGCAGCTATGGCTACACCTTC

j_call: TRBJ2-7
clone_size: .
d_call: .
v_call: TRBV14
cdr3_aa: CASSQERSGIPHEQYF
cdr3_nt: TGTGCCAGCAGCCAAGAGAGGAGCGGAATTCCCCACGAGCAGTACTTC

j_call: TRBJ2-3
clone_size: few
d_call: TRBD1
v_call: TRBV20-1
cdr3_aa: CSARDQGGTDTQYF
cdr3_nt: TGCAGTGCTAGAGATCAGGGGGGCACAGATACGCAGTATTTT

j_call: TRBJ2-2
clone_size: .
d_call: .
v_call: TRBV20-1
cdr3_aa: CSAATWGPSHGELFF
cdr3_nt: TGCAGTGCCGCTACCTGGGGACCGAGCCACGGGGAGCTGTTTTTT

j_call: TRBJ2-3
clone_size: once
d_call: .
v_call: TRBV29-1
cdr3_aa: CSVVVSGDTQYF
cdr3_nt: TGCAGCGTTGTCGTGTCCGGAGATACGCAGTATTTT